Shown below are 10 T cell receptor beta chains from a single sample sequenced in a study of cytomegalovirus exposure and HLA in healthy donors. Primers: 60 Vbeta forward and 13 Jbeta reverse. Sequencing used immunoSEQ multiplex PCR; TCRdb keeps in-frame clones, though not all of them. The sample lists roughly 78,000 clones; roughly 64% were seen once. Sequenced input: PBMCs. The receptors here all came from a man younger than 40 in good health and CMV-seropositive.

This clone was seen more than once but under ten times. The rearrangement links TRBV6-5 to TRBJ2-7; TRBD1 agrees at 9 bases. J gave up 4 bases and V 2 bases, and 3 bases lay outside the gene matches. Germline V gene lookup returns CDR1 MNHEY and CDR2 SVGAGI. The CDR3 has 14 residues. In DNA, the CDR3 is TGTGCCAGCAGTTACGGGACAGGGCCGTACGAGCAGTACTTC. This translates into CASSYGTGPYEQYF.

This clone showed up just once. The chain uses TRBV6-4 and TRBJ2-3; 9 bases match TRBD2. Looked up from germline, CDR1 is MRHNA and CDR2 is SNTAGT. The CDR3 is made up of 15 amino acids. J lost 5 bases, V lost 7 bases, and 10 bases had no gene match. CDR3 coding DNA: TGTGCCAGCAAGGTGGTAGCGGGAGTCAAAGATACGCAGTATTTT. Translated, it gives CASKVVAGVKDTQYF.

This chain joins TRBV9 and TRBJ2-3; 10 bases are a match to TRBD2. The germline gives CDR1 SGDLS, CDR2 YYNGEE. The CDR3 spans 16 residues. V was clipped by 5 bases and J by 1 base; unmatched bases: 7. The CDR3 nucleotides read TGTGCCAGCAGTACCAGCGGGGGGGCTGGCACAGATACGCAGTATTTT. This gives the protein CASSTSGGAGTDTQYF.

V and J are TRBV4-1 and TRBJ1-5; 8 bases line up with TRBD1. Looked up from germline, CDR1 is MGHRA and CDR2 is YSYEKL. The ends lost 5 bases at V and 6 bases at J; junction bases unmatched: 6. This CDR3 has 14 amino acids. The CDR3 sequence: CASSSGQGGQPQHF. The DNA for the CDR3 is TGCGCCAGCAGCTCCGGACAGGGTGGTCAGCCCCAGCATTTT.

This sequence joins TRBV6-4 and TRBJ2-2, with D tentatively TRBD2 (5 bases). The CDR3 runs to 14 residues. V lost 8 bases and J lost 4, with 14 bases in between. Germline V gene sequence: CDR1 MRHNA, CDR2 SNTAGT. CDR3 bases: TGTGCCAGCCGGAGGATGGAGTCCACCGGGGAGCTGTTTTTT. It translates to CASRRMESTGELFF.

CDR3 nucleotides: TGTGCCAGCAGTTCCCGGGACAGGGGTCACACCGGGGAGCTGTTTTTT. Encoded protein: CASSSRDRGHTGELFF. This sequence joins TRBV6-5 and TRBJ2-2; 10 bases fit TRBD1. The CDR3 is 16 residues long. CDR1 is MNHEY and CDR2 is SVGAGI in the germline V gene. J was trimmed by 3 bases and V by 4 bases; bases with no gene match: 5.

The CDR3 spells CASSSTDIPEQYF. The CDR3 DNA sequence: TGTGCCAGCAGTTCAACGGACATCCCCGAGCAGTACTTC. The genes are TRBV6-1 and TRBJ2-7; the D gene is possibly TRBD1 (5 bases). This CDR3 comprises 13 residues. Germline V CDR1 and CDR2: MNHNS, SASEGT. V lost 5 bases, J lost 6 bases, and 14 bases lay in between.

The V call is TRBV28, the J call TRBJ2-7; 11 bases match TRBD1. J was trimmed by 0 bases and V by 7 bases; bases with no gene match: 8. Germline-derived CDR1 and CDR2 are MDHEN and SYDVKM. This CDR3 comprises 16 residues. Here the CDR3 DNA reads TGTGCCAGCACCGGGACAGGGGGACCGAGCTCCTACGAGCAGTACTTC. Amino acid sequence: CASTGTGGPSSYEQYF.

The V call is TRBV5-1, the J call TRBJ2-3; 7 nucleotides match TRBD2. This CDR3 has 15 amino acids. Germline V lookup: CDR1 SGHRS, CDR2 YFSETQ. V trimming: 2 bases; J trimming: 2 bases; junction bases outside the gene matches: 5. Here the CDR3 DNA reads TGCGCCAGCAGCTTAGAGAGCGGGGTCACAGATACGCAGTATTTT. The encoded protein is CASSLESGVTDTQYF.

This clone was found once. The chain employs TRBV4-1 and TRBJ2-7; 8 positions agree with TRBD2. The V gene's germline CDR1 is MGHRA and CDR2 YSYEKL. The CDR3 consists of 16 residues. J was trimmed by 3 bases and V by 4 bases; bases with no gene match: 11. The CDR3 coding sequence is TGCGCCAGCAGCCTCATGTCCGCGACTAGCGTCTACGAGCAGTACTTC. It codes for CASSLMSATSVYEQYF.